The 17 T cell receptor beta chains listed next were all sequenced from one sample in a study of blood T cell repertoires in COVID-19. Repertoires were generated with immunoSEQ multiplex PCR, while TCRdb's copy carries only in-frame clones and drops some. The table has about 140,000 clones, approximately 90% seen once. Sequenced sample: peripheral blood. All receptors derive from a man between 60 and 70 years old with active or convalescent COVID-19.

The chain links TRBV2 to TRBJ2-7; no clear D gene. Trimming pared 7 bases from V and 2 bases from J, leaving 9 bases between. The CDR3 loop spans 12 amino acids. Germline V gene sequence: CDR1 SNHLY, CDR2 FYNNEI. CDR3 sequence (DNA): TGTGCCAGCACCCTTAGCACCTACGAGCAGTACTTC. This translates into CASTLSTYEQYF.

This chain uses TRBV7-2 with TRBJ1-1, with a possible D match to TRBD1 (5 bases). V was clipped by 3 bases and J by 6 bases, with 14 bases between them. Germline CDR1 reads SGHTA; CDR2 reads FQGNSA. The CDR3 has 14 amino acids. Written as DNA, the CDR3 is TGTGCCAGCAGCTTGCTAGTCTGGGGCCCTGAAGCTTTCTTT. Encoded protein: CASSLLVWGPEAFF.

The chain links TRBV5-1 to TRBJ2-4, with 9 bases aligning to TRBD2. The V gene's germline CDR1 is SGHRS and CDR2 YFSETQ. This CDR3 comprises 15 residues. V was clipped by 0 bases and J by 6 bases; unmatched bases: 4. The CDR3 here is CASSLDGSGRNIQYF. CDR3 in DNA: TGCGCCAGCAGCTTGGATGGTAGCGGGAGAAACATTCAGTACTTC.

The chain has TRBV7-9 and TRBJ1-2; D is uncertain. The CDR3 sequence is 18 residues long. Germline lookup yields CDR1 SEHNR and CDR2 FQNEAQ (reference sequence). Between the trimmed V and J ends, which lost 3 bases and 4 bases, there was a span of 24 bases. In DNA form, the CDR3 reads TGTGCCAGCAGCTTCCAGAGTCTGCGACCCGGGGAAGGCTATGGCTACACCTTC. It is translated as CASSFQSLRPGEGYGYTF.

The chain couples TRBV11-2 to TRBJ1-1; D possibly corresponds to TRBD1 (5 bases). There are 13 residues in the CDR3. Trimming shortened V by 6 bases and J by 0 bases, and 8 bases separated the two germline ends. The germline V gene encodes CDR1 SGHAT and CDR2 FQNNGV. Written as DNA, the CDR3 is TGTGCCAGCAGGCTGGGGCTGAACACTGAAGCTTTCTTT. Its protein product is CASRLGLNTEAFF.

V and J are TRBV7-9 and TRBJ2-1, with D uncertain. CDR3 size: 13 residues. V was trimmed by 3 bases and J by 5 bases, leaving 8 bases between them. Germline loops: CDR1 SEHNR, CDR2 FQNEAQ (reference sequence). In DNA, the CDR3 is TGTGCCAGCAGCTTTTCTATTAACAATGAGCAGTTCTTC. Protein product: CASSFSINNEQFF. Full variable domain (rest looked up from reference TRBV7-9 and TRBJ2-1): DTGVSQNPRHKITKRGQNVTFRCDPISEHNRLYWYRQTLGQGPEFLTYFQNEAQLEKSRLLSDRFSAERPKGSFSTLEIQRTEQGDSAMYLCASSFSINNEQFFGPGTRLTVL.

J is TRBJ2-1 and V is TRBV28, with 10 bases that match TRBD1. The CDR3 has 14 residues. Germline V gene lookup returns CDR1 MDHEN and CDR2 SYDVKM. The trim removed 6 bases at V and 10 bases at J, leaving 9 bases unmatched. CDR3 sequence: CASRDGTGVGEQFF. The DNA for the CDR3 is TGTGCCAGCAGGGACGGGACAGGGGTAGGGGAGCAGTTCTTC.

The sample holds one count of this clone. V is TRBV19 and J is TRBJ2-5; no firm D call. The germline V and J ends were trimmed by 4 bases and 5 bases, with 11 bases remaining between them. The CDR3 extends over 13 amino acids. The V gene's germline CDR1 is LNHDA and CDR2 SQIVND (reference sequence). The CDR3 DNA reads TGTGCCAGTAGTAGAAGAAGTAGTGAGACCCAGTACTTC. It codes for CASSRRSSETQYF.

This CDR3 reads CSASLYGQGRTEAFF. The DNA for the CDR3 is TGCAGTGCTAGTCTTTACGGACAGGGGAGAACTGAAGCTTTCTTT. V usage is TRBV20-1 and J usage is TRBJ1-1, with 9 bases identical to TRBD1. The CDR3 consists of 15 residues. Germline V CDR1 and CDR2: DFQATT, SNEGSKA (reference sequence). The V segment lost 3 bases and the J segment 5 bases; nucleotides outside the gene matches: 10.

This clone has a handful of counts. The chain is built from TRBV7-9 and TRBJ2-7, with no clear D. The V end lost 3 bases, the J end lost 3 bases, and 6 bases lay between the germline ends. The germline V gene has CDR1 SEHNR and CDR2 FQNEAQ (reference sequence). The CDR3 length is 12 residues. The CDR3 protein is CASSFTGYEQYF. The CDR3 nucleotides read TGTGCCAGCAGCTTCACGGGCTACGAGCAGTACTTC. Variable domain in full (rest from reference TRBV7-9 and TRBJ2-7): DTGVSQNPRHKITKRGQNVTFRCDPISEHNRLYWYRQTLGQGPEFLTYFQNEAQLEKSRLLSDRFSAERPKGSFSTLEIQRTEQGDSAMYLCASSFTGYEQYFGPGTRLTVT.

This clone was seen a single time. The chain has TRBV9 and TRBJ2-3; 7 nucleotides align to TRBD1. Germline V gives CDR1 SGDLS, CDR2 YYNGEE. The CDR3 is made up of 16 amino acids. Trimming at V came to 1 base and at J to 6 bases, leaving 11 bases not matched to a gene. The CDR3 region has the DNA TGTGCCAGCAGCGTACAAGGGGGCGCGGGTTATGATACGCAGTATTTT. Translating gives CASSVQGGAGYDTQYF.

The rearrangement joins TRBV5-1 to TRBJ1-6; TRBD1 matches at 9 bases. Germline V CDR1 and CDR2: SGHRS, YFSETQ. The CDR3 length is 16 residues. The junction had 12 bases not matched to a gene; V was cut back by 4 bases and J by 10 bases. The DNA of the CDR3 is TGCGCCAGCAGCCCTCGGGGACAGGGAGATGGGTCACCCCTCCACTTT. This translates into CASSPRGQGDGSPLHF.

This chain uses TRBV4-2 with TRBJ2-1, with 8 bases fitting TRBD2. The CDR3 loop spans 18 amino acids. Germline lookup yields CDR1 LGHNA and CDR2 YNFKEQ. J lost 5 bases, V lost 0 bases, and 12 bases had no gene match. The CDR3 DNA reads TGTGCCAGCAGCCAAGATTTGGGCACGGGGGGGGTACACAATGAGCAGTTCTTC. It specifies CASSQDLGTGGVHNEQFF.

This chain connects TRBV18 to TRBJ2-5; TRBD1 matches at 7 bases. Germline CDR1 reads KGHSH; CDR2 reads LQKENI. The ends lost 4 bases at V and 1 base at J; junction bases unmatched: 6. The CDR3 length is 15 residues. CDR3 region: CASSLLQGTQETQYF. In nucleotides, the CDR3 is TGTGCCAGCTCACTACTACAGGGGACCCAAGAGACCCAGTACTTC.

The genes are TRBV28 and TRBJ2-2; 7 nucleotides align to TRBD1. The CDR3 runs 14 residues. V was pared by 6 bases and J by 6 bases, with 7 bases of the junction left unmatched. Germline CDR1 MDHEN, CDR2 SYDVKM. The CDR3 region is CASSLGGRPGELFF. In nucleotides, the CDR3 is TGTGCCAGCAGCCTAGGGGGCAGGCCCGGGGAGCTGTTTTTT.

This chain joins TRBV5-1 and TRBJ1-1; 7 bases are shared with TRBD1. There are 16 residues in the CDR3. Germline CDR1 SGHRS, CDR2 YFSETQ. V dropped 3 bases and J dropped 3; count of bases not matched to a gene: 11. The CDR3 coding sequence is TGCGCCAGCAGCTGGGGACAGCCCCTGAGGGACACTGAAGCTTTCTTT. Translated: CASSWGQPLRDTEAFF.

J is TRBJ2-5 and V is TRBV3-1 (or the pseudogene TRBV3-2); 9 bases are shared with TRBD2. V lost 2 bases, J lost 1 base, and 5 bases stayed unmatched. Germline V gene data show CDR1 as LGHDT and CDR2 as YNNKEL (reference sequence). The CDR3 is 16 residues long. The CDR3 bases are TGTGCCAGCAGCCAATCCCCGGGACTAGCCCAAGAGACCCAGTACTTC. Translating it yields CASSQSPGLAQETQYF.